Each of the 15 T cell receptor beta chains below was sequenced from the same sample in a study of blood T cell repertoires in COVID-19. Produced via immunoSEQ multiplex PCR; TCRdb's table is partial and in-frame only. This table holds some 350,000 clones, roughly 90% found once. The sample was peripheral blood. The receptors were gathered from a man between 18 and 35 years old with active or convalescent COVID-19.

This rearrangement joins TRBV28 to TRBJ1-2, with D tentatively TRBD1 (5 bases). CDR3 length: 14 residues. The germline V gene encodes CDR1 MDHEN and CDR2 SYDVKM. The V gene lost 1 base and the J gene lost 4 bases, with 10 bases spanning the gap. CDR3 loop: CASSLSGGGYGYTF. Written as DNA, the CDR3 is TGTGCCAGCAGTTTATCCGGGGGGGGCTATGGCTACACCTTC.

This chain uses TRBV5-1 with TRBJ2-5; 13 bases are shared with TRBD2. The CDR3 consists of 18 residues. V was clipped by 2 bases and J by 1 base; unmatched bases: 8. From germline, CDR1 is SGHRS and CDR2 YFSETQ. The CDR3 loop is CASSFKPGTSGAQETQYF. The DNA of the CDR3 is TGCGCCAGCAGCTTCAAACCCGGGACTAGCGGGGCCCAAGAGACCCAGTACTTC.

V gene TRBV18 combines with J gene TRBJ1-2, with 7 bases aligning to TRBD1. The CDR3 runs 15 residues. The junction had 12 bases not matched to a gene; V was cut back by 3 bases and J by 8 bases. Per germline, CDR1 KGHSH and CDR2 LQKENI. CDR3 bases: TGTGCCAGCTCACCTTGGACAGGTGAGAAGGGCGGCTACACCTTC. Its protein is CASSPWTGEKGGYTF.

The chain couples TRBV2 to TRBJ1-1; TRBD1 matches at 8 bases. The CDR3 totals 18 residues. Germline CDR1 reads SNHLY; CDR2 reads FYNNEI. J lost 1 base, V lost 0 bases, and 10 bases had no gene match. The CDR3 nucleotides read TGTGCCAGCAGTGAAGCGCTTCAGGGGGCCTCACGGAACACTGAAGCTTTCTTT. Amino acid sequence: CASSEALQGASRNTEAFF. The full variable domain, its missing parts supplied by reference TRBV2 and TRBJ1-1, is EPEVTQTPSHQVTQMGQEVILRCVPISNHLYFYWYRQILGQKVEFLVSFYNNEISEKSEIFDDQFSVERPDGSNFTLKIRSTKLEDSAMYFCASSEALQGASRNTEAFFGQGTRLTVV.

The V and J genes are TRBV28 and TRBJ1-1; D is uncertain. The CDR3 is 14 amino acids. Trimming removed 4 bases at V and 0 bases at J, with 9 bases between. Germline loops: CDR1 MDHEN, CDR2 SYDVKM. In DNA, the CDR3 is TGTGCCAGCAGTTCGTTCTCCCTGAACACTGAAGCTTTCTTT. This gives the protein CASSSFSLNTEAFF.

CDR3 region: CASSPGETQYF. The CDR3, as DNA: TGTGCCAGCAGTCCAGGAGAGACCCAGTACTTC. V and J are TRBV6-5 and TRBJ2-5; D not resolved. Per the germline V gene, CDR1 is MNHEY and CDR2 is SVGAGI. V was clipped by 5 bases and J by 4 bases, with 5 bases between them. CDR3 size: 11 residues.

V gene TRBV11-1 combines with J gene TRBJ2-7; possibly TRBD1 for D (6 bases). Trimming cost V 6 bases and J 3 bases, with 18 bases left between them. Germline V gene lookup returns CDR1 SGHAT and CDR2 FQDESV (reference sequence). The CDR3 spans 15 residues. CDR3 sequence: CASRKGVETGYEQYF. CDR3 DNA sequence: TGTGCCAGCAGAAAAGGGGTCGAGACAGGCTACGAGCAGTACTTC.

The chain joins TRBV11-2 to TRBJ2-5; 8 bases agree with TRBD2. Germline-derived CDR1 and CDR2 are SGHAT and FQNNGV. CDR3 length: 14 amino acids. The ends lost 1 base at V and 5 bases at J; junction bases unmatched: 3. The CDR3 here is CASSLAGGRETQYF. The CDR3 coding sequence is TGTGCCAGCAGCTTAGCGGGGGGGCGGGAGACCCAGTACTTC.

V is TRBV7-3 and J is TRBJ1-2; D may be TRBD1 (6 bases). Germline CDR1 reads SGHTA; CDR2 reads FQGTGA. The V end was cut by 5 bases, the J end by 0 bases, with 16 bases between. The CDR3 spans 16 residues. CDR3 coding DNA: TGTGCCAGCAGCAAGCACGGGACACCAGCTAACTATGGCTACACCTTC. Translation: CASSKHGTPANYGYTF.

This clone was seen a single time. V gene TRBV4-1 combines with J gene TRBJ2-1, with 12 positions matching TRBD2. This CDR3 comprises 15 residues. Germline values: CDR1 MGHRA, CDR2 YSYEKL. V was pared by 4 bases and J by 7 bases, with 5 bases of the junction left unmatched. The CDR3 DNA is TGCGCCAGCAGCCCGGGACTAGCGGGTTTTAATGAGCAGTTCTTC. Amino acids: CASSPGLAGFNEQFF.

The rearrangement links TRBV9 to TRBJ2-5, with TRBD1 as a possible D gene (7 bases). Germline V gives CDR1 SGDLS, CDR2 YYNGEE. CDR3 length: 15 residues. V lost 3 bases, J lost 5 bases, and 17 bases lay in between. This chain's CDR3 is CASSAQGGPGETQYF. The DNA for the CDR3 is TGTGCCAGCAGCGCCCAGGGGGGACCCGGGGAGACCCAGTACTTC.

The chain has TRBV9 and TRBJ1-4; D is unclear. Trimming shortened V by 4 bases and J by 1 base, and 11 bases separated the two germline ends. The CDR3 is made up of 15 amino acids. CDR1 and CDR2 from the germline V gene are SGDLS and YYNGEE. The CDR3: CASSKRPGTNEKLFF. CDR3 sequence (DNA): TGTGCCAGCAGCAAGAGACCAGGAACTAATGAAAAACTGTTTTTT.

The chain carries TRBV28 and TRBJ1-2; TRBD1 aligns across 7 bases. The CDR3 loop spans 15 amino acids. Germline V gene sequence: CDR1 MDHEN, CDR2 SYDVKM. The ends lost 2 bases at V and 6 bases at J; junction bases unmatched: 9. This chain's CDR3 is CASSLAVTGTNGYTF. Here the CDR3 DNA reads TGTGCCAGCAGTTTAGCAGTGACAGGGACAAATGGCTACACCTTC.

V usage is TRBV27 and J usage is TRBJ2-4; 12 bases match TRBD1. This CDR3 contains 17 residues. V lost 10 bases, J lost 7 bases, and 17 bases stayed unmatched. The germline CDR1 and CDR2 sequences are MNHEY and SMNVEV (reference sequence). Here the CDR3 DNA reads TGTGCCACCCGGAACCTTCTGGGACAGGGGGCGGCGAACATTCAGTACTTC. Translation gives CATRNLLGQGAANIQYF.

The CDR3 DNA sequence: TGTGCCAGTATCATCTCTCCGGGACAGGGATTCACTGAAGCTTTCTTT. Translating gives CASIISPGQGFTEAFF. The rearrangement joins TRBV19 to TRBJ1-1, with 9 nucleotides matching TRBD1. Losses at the gene ends were 7 bases for V and 4 bases for J; bases not matched to a gene: 13. Germline lookup yields CDR1 LNHDA and CDR2 SQIVND (reference sequence). The CDR3 covers 16 residues.